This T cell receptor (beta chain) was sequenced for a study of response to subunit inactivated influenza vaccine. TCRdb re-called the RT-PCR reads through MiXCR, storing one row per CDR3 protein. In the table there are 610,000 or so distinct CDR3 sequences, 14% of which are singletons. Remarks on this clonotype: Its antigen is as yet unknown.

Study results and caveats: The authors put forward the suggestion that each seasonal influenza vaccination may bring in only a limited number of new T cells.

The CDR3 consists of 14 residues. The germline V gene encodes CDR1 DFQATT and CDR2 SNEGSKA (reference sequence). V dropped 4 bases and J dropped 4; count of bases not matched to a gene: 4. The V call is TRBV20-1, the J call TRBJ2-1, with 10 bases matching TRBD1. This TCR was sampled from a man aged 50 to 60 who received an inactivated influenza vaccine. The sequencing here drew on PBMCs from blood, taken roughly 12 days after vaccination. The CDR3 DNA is TGCAGTGCTACTCCGGGACAGGGGTACAATGAGCAGTTCTTC. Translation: CSATPGQGYNEQFF.